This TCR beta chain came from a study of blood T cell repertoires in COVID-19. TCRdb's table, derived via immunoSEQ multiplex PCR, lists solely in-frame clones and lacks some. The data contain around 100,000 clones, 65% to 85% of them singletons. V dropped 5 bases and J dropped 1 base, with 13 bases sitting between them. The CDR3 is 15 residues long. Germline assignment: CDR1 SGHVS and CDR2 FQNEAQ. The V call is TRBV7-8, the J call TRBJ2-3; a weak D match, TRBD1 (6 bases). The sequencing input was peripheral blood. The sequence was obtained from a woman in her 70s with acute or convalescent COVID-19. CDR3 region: CASSKQGKGTDTQYF. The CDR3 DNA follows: TGTGCCAGCAGCAAACAGGGAAAGGGCACAGATACGCAGTATTTT.